This T cell receptor (beta chain) derives from a study of identical twins. Whole-study results and caveats: Reduced insertions were recorded for abundant cord blood beta clonotypes, with no such pattern in memory repertoires.

In this sample, this clonotype turned up a few times. Its antigen is currently unknown. The V end lost 5 bases, the J end lost 7 bases, and 12 bases lay between the germline ends. The CDR3 spans 12 residues. Template switching added a universal primer binding site, and final cDNA carried unique molecular identifiers. MiXCR was run by TCRdb on the 5' RACE reads, yielding one entry per CDR3 protein. The sample contains under 500,000 distinct CDR3 sequences, 14% of which appear only once. These records were also assigned to another study, of yellow fever vaccine responses in identical twins.

Sequencing used CD4+ T cells sorted from blood. The V call is TRBV12-3 or TRBV12-4, the J call TRBJ2-7, with a possible D match to TRBD1 (5 bases). This clonotype was obtained from a woman between 18 and 30 years old in good health. The CDR3 sequence: CASSPSKGEQYF. Here the CDR3 DNA reads TGTGCCAGCAGTCCTTCTAAGGGGGAGCAGTACTTC.